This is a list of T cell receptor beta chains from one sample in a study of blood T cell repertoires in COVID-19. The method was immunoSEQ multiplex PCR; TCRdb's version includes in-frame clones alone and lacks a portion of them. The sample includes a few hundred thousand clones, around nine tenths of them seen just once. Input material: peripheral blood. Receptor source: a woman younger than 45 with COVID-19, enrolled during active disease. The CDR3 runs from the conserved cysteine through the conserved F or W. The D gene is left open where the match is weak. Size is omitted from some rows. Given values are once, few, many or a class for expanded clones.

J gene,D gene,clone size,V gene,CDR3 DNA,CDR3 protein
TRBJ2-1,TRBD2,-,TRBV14,TGTGCCAGCAGCCAATACAGCGGGAGGTCCTACAATGAGCAGTTCTTC,CASSQYSGRSYNEQFF
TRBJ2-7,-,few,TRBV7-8,TGTGCCAGCAGCCCCGGGGTGGGGGCCATCGACGAGCAGTACTTC,CASSPGVGAIDEQYF
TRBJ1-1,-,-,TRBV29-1,TGCAGCGTTGGCTTCTTGGGGGCGAATTATGAAGCTTTCTTT,CSVGFLGANYEAFF
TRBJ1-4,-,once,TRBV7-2,TGTGCCAGCAGCACCCTAAGGGGAAAACTGTTTTTT,CASSTLRGKLFF
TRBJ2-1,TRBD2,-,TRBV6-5,TGTGCCAGCAGTTACTCGGGGGGGGATAGTGAGCAGTTCTTC,CASSYSGGDSEQFF
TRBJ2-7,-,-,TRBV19,TGTGCCACCCCGGAGAGGTATCCCTACGAGCAGTACTTC,CATPERYPYEQYF
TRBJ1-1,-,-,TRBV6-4,TGTGCCAGCAGTGACTCTGGCGGAACTGAAGCTTTCTTT,CASSDSGGTEAFF
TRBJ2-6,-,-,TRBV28,TGTGCCAGCTCCCGAGAGGGCGGATCTGGGGCCAACGTCCTGACTTTC,CASSREGGSGANVLTF
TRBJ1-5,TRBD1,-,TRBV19,TGTGCCTCCCAGGACAGGCCGGGTCAGCCCCAGCATTTT,CASQDRPGQPQHF
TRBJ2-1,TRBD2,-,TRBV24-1,TGTGCCACCGCACTAGCGGGGAACAATGAGCAGTTCTTC,CATALAGNNEQFF
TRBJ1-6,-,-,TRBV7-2,TGTGCCAGCAGCTCGGACAGTCCAGATAATTCACCCCTCCACTTT,CASSSDSPDNSPLHF
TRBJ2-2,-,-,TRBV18,TGTGCCAGCTCACCCATCGGAGGGCATCTGACTGGGGAGCTGTTTTTT,CASSPIGGHLTGELFF
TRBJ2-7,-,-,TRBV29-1,TGCAGCGTAAGGGACACCGCCTACGAGCAGTACTTC,CSVRDTAYEQYF
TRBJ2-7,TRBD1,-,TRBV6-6,TGTGCCAGCAGAGGGACAGGGGTCTCCTACGAGCAGTACTTC,CASRGTGVSYEQYF
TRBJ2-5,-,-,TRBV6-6,TGTGCCAGCAGTTACTCGCTGCTTTACAGGGAAGAGACCCAGTACTTC,CASSYSLLYREETQYF
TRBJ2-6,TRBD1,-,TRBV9,TGTGCCAGCAGCGTGGAAACAGGGGGCCCTTTCACTGGGGCCAACGTCCTGACTTTC,CASSVETGGPFTGANVLTF
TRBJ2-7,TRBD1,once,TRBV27,TGTGCCAGCAGTTTATTAGGGGACAGGGGTCGGTACGAGCAGTACTTC,CASSLLGDRGRYEQYF
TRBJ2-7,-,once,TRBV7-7,TGTGCTAGCAGCACTGACAGGTGGGCGGAGCAGTACTTC,CASSTDRWAEQYF
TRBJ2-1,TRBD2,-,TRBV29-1,TGCAGCGTTGACGGAGGGACTAGCGCTGAGCAGTTCTTC,CSVDGGTSAEQFF
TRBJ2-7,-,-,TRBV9,TGTGCCAGCAGCGTCCGGGAATACTCCTACGAGCAGTACTTC,CASSVREYSYEQYF
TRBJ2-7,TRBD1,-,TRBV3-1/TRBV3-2,TGTGCCAGCAGCCCGAGACAGGGGCACTACGAGCAGTACTTC,CASSPRQGHYEQYF
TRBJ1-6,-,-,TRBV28,TGTGCCAGCAGTCTTCGACAGGAAAATTCACCCCTCCACTTT,CASSLRQENSPLHF
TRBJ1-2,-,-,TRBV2,TGTGCCAGCAATGGACAGTCTACTAACTATGGCTACACCTTC,CASNGQSTNYGYTF
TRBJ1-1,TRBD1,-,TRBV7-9,TGTGCCAGCGCTCACTCAGGGGGGCTTGAAGCTTTCTTT,CASAHSGGLEAFF
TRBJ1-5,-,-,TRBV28,TGTGCCAGCAGCCGGGGGGCCCGGCAGCCCCAGCATTTT,CASSRGARQPQHF
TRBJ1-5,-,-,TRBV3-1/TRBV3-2,TGTGCCAGCAGCCCCCAGGGTCTACACCAGCCCCAGCATTTT,CASSPQGLHQPQHF
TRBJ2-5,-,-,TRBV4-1,TGCGCCAGCTCGACAGGGAGGGAGACCCAGTACTTC,CASSTGRETQYF
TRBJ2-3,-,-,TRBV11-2,TGTGCCAGCAGCTTAGAACTATACAGCACAGATACGCAGTATTTT,CASSLELYSTDTQYF
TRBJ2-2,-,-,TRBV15,TGTGCCACCAGCAGCATTCGACCGGGGACCGGGGAGCTGTTTTTT,CATSSIRPGTGELFF
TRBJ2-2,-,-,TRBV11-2,TGTGCCAGCAGCTCCCCTGGTCTAACCCACCGGGAGCTGTTTTTT,CASSSPGLTHRELFF
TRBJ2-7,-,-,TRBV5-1,TGCGCCAGCAGCTTGGGACAGACTGTACCCTACGAGCAGTACTTC,CASSLGQTVPYEQYF
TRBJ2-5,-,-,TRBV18,TGTGCCAGCTCACCACCCGGCCAAGAGACCCAGTACTTC,CASSPPGQETQYF
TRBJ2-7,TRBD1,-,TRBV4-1,TGCGCCAGCAGCCAAAGCGGGGGACAGGGGATTGGGGTAAGCGAGCAGTACTTC,CASSQSGGQGIGVSEQYF
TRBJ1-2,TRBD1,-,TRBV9,TGTGCCAGCAGCCCGAGACAGGGAGGTCTCTATGGCTACACCTTC,CASSPRQGGLYGYTF
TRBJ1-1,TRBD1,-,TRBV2,TGTGCCAGCAGTGCTTACAGGGGGCTTGAAGCTTTCTTT,CASSAYRGLEAFF
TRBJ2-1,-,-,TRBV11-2,TGTGCCAGCAGCTTAGAAACAGCCTACAATGAGCAGTTCTTC,CASSLETAYNEQFF
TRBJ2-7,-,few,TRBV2,TGTGCCAGCAGTGAATTAACTAGCTCCGAGCAGTACTTC,CASSELTSSEQYF
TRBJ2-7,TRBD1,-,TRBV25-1,TGTGCCAGCAGTGACCGGACAGGGAAGGCCGAGCAGTACTTC,CASSDRTGKAEQYF
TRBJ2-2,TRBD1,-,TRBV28,TGTGCCAGCAGTTCACTGGGGACAGGCAACACCGGGGAGCTGTTTTTT,CASSSLGTGNTGELFF
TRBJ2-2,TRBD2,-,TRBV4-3,TGCGCCAGCAGCCAACTAGCGGCAGCGAACACCGGGGAGCTGTTTTTT,CASSQLAAANTGELFF
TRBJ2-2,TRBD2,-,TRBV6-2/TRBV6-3,TGTGCCAGCAGTCCCTCCGGGAGTCCGGGACTAGCGGGAGGTCGGACCGGGGAGCTGTTTTTT,CASSPSGSPGLAGGRTGELFF
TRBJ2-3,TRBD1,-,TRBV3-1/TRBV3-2,TGTGCCAGCAGCCAGACAGGGGTCTTCGATACGCAGTATTTT,CASSQTGVFDTQYF
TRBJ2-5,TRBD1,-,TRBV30,TGTGCCTGGAGTGTGGACAGGGAGAAGACCCAGTACTTC,CAWSVDREKTQYF
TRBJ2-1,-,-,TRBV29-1,TGCAGCGTTGACAGGGTGAGCTCCTACAATGAGCAGTTCTTC,CSVDRVSSYNEQFF
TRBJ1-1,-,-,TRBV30,TGTGCCTGGAGACCCCGCAGGGGAAAGAACACTGAAGCTTTCTTT,CAWRPRRGKNTEAFF
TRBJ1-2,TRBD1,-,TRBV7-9,TGTGCCAGCAGCCAAGGACAGGGTCCGTATGGCTACACCTTC,CASSQGQGPYGYTF
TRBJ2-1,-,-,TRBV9,TGTGCCAGCAGCGTAGGGGGACGGAGGGGAGATGAGCAGTTCTTC,CASSVGGRRGDEQFF
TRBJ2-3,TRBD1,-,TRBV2,TGTGCCAGCGGCTCCAGGACAGGGGGGACAGATACGCAGTATTTT,CASGSRTGGTDTQYF
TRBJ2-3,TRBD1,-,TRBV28,TGTGCCAGCAGCCTCCACCGAGCACAGGGGGTGGTCGATACGCAGTATTTT,CASSLHRAQGVVDTQYF
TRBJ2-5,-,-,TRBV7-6,TGTGCCAGCAGCTCGCGTTCAGAGACCCAGTACTTC,CASSSRSETQYF
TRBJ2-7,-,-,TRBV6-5,TGTGCCAGCACCAGAGGACTGGATTACTACGAGCAGTACTTC,CASTRGLDYYEQYF
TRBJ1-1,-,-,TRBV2,TGTGCCAGCAGTAAAGTAGGGGGCACTGAAGCTTTCTTT,CASSKVGGTEAFF
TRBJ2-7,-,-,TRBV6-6,TGTGCCAGCAGTCCCACCCGCGCGGGCCTACGGAGTTCCTACGAGCAGTACTTC,CASSPTRAGLRSSYEQYF